This passage covers 2 T cell receptor beta chains from one sample sequenced in a study of CD4+ T cells in melanoma. Profiled with immunoSEQ multiplex PCR; TCRdb holds only in-frame clones, not every one. The sample lists 40,000 to 50,000 clones; 89% were seen once. The sample was peripheral blood. The receptors here all came from a human donor with melanoma.

The chain uses TRBV30 and TRBJ1-6; possibly TRBD1 for D (5 bases). There are 12 residues in the CDR3. Germline V lookup: CDR1 GTSNPN, CDR2 SVGIG (reference sequence). The CDR3 DNA reads TGTGCGGGGCGGGGGGGTAATTCACCCCTCCACTTT. It codes for CAGRGGNSPLHF.

This clone was detected once. This chain uses TRBV6-6 with TRBJ2-3; D gene unclear. The CDR3 consists of 13 residues. Between the trimmed V and J ends, which lost 10 bases and 0 bases, there was a span of 11 bases. Germline V gene lookup returns CDR1 MNHNY and CDR2 SVGAGI (reference sequence). In nucleotides, the CDR3 is TGTGCCACCACACCGGGTAGCACAGATACGCAGTATTTT. Amino acid sequence: CATTPGSTDTQYF.